These 10 T cell receptor beta chains were sequenced from one sample in a study of blood T cells in healthy people across ages. For the second PCR, which ran for roughly 7 to 11 cycles, a sample-barcoded 5' primer and a J-beta primer mix were used. TCRdb called the 5' RACE reads again in MiXCR, with one record for every CDR3 protein. The data contain 550,000 to 700,000 distinct CDR3 sequences, 27% of them singletons. Sample: blood. All receptors come from a woman in her 70s in good health.

The sample holds a few counts of this clonotype. The chain is built from TRBV6-2 or TRBV6-3 and TRBJ2-1; 16 positions agree with TRBD2. This CDR3 comprises 13 residues. Trimming removed 7 bases from V and 10 bases from J; junction bases left unmatched: 1. Germline CDR1 reads MNHEY; CDR2 reads SVGEGT. In DNA, the CDR3 is TGTGCCAGCAAGGGACTAGCGGGGGGGGAGCAGTTCTTC. It is translated as CASKGLAGGEQFF.

V is TRBV11-2 and J is TRBJ1-6; D is perhaps TRBD1 (5 bases). CDR3 length: 16 amino acids. The germline gives CDR1 SGHAT, CDR2 FQNNGV. V was shortened by 2 bases and J by 10 bases, with 18 bases between the two germline ends. The DNA of the CDR3 is TGTGCCAGCAGCTTATCTTACGGGGACTTCGGATCACCCCTCCACTTT. It encodes CASSLSYGDFGSPLHF.

This clonotype was seen only a few times. The chain recombines TRBV9 with TRBJ2-3, with D unclear. The germline CDR1 and CDR2 sequences are SGDLS and YYNGEE. Trimming stripped 0 bases from V and 4 bases from J, with 15 bases between. The CDR3 length is 16 residues. The CDR3 nucleotides are TGTGCCAGCAGCGTAGAGCAGGTATTAATCGCAGATACGCAGTATTTT. Translating gives CASSVEQVLIADTQYF.

With regard to this clonotype: Likely a read error: the CDR3 ends without its conserved phenylalanine or tryptophan. V gene TRBV5-5 combines with J gene TRBJ2-5; 8 bases are a match to TRBD1. Trimming at V came to 2 bases and at J to 5 bases, leaving 8 bases not matched to a gene. This CDR3 is built from 15 residues. Germline V gives CDR1 SGHKS, CDR2 YYEKEE (reference sequence). CDR3 sequence reads: CASSLGTGDMETQYC. CDR3 nucleotides: TGTGCCAGCAGCTTAGGGACAGGCGATATGGAGACCCAGTACTGC.

This CDR3 is CASSTYTGELFF. The CDR3 DNA is TGTGCCAGCAGTACTTACACCGGGGAGCTGTTTTTT. The chain employs TRBV2 and TRBJ2-2, with no clear D. V was clipped by 5 bases and J by 3 bases, with 4 bases between them. The germline V gene encodes CDR1 SNHLY and CDR2 FYNNEI. This CDR3 is 12 amino acids long. Complete variable domain (other parts from reference TRBV2 and TRBJ2-2): EPEVTQTPSHQVTQMGQEVILRCVPISNHLYFYWYRQILGQKVEFLVSFYNNEISEKSEIFDDQFSVERPDGSNFTLKIRSTKLEDSAMYFCASSTYTGELFFGEGSRLTVL.

In its sample, this clonotype was seen a few times. One end of the junction varies from germline; a read error may be responsible. The V gene is TRBV7-2, the J gene TRBJ1-4; 7 bases fit TRBD1. CDR3 size: 15 residues. Germline V gives CDR1 SGHTA, CDR2 FQGNSA. The CDR3 loop reads CASSLYRGPNEKLLF. CDR3 bases: TGTGCCAGCAGCCTCTACAGGGGCCCAAATGAAAAACTGCTTTTT. Complete variable domain (other parts from reference TRBV7-2 and TRBJ1-4): GAGVSQSPSNKVTEKGKDVELRCDPISGHTALYWYRQSLGQGLEFLIYFQGNSAPDKSGLPSDRFSAERTGGSVSTLTIQRTQQEDSAVYLCASSLYRGPNEKLLFGSGTQLSVL.

V gene TRBV10-3 combines with J gene TRBJ2-5; tentative D call: TRBD2 (5 bases). The DNA end lines up better with TRBJ2-7; the J call may be wrong. The CDR3 spans 12 residues. The germline V gene has CDR1 ENHRY and CDR2 SYGVKD. The CDR3 sequence: CAISERRDEQYF. CDR3 DNA sequence: TGTGCCATCAGTGAAAGGCGGGACGAGCAGTACTTC.

The chain carries TRBV12-3 or TRBV12-4 and TRBJ1-3; TRBD1 aligns across 7 bases. CDR3 size: 15 residues. J lost 4 bases, V lost 3 bases, and 6 bases had no gene match. In DNA, the CDR3 is TGTGCCAGCAGTTTTTGGTCAGGGGGGGGAAACACCATATATTTT. It encodes CASSFWSGGGNTIYF.

In DNA form, the CDR3 reads TGCAGTGCTACATTATCCGGCCCCCAAGAGCAGTTCTTC. Translation: CSATLSGPQEQFF. This chain joins TRBV20-1 and TRBJ2-1; D not resolved. Per the germline V gene, CDR1 is DFQATT and CDR2 is SNEGSKA (reference sequence). The V end was cut by 4 bases, the J end by 10 bases, with 17 bases between. CDR3 length equals 13 residues.

The CDR3 protein is CASSGNLPPQHF. CDR3 bases: TGTGCCAGCAGTGGGAACCTCCCGCCCCAGCATTTT. V and J are TRBV2 and TRBJ1-5; D is ambiguous. V shed 4 bases and J shed 9 bases, with 10 bases lying between them. Germline CDR1 SNHLY, CDR2 FYNNEI. The CDR3 covers 12 residues.